This T cell receptor beta chain was sequenced for a study of T cell repertoires in cytomegalovirus infection. As for the study in general: CMV infection plus the matching HLA type was flagged by public TCR beta signatures. General study points: Using cumulative public TCR beta family frequency, the authors identified those who carried CMV together with the relevant HLA. HLA-C-restricted CMV-specific TCR beta clonotypes prevailed in the ex vivo response.

This clonotype was observed at least ten times. The antigen is unknown. TCRdb used MiXCR to reprocess the reads, holding one entry per CDR3 protein. The sample includes about 140,000 distinct CDR3 sequences, roughly 6% of them seen just once. Trimming cost V 5 bases and J 5 bases; bases outside gene matches: 14. Germline CDR1 is SGHVS and CDR2 is FNYEAQ. The CDR3 is 18 amino acids. The sequencing input was PBMCs. This clonotype was obtained from a human donor in good health (CMV status not recorded). Some clones in this sample may be carry-over from other donors' samples. The chain links TRBV7-6 to TRBJ1-4; 10 positions agree with TRBD1. The CDR3 DNA follows: TGTGCCAGCAGCCCTTTACCTGACAGGGGGCGCAAGAATGAAAAACTGTTTTTT. Its protein is CASSPLPDRGRKNEKLFF. The complete variable domain, with remaining parts taken from reference TRBV7-6 and TRBJ1-4, reads GAGVSQSPRYKVTKRGQDVALRCDPISGHVSLYWYRQALGQGPEFLTYFNYEAQQDKSGLPNDRFSAERPEGSISTLTIQRTEQRDSAMYRCASSPLPDRGRKNEKLFFGSGTQLSVL.